The clone carrying this T cell receptor (beta chain) has ten or more counts. The CDR3 is made up of 16 amino acids. Germline loops: CDR1 KGHSH, CDR2 LQKENI. The ends lost 3 bases at V and 5 bases at J; junction bases unmatched: 9. TCR beta CDR3 regions were amplified from RNA. Primed by the HTBI set, a first-round RT-PCR was run on the TCR CDR3. TCRdb ran MiXCR on the multiplex PCR reads and lists one entry per CDR3 protein. The sample has about 360,000 distinct CDR3 sequences; approximately 13% are singletons. This sample was taken from a study of T cells in Graves' hyperthyroidism and ophthalmopathy.

The TCR was taken from a woman aged 18-29 years with Graves' hyperthyroidism. The chain uses TRBV18 and TRBJ2-1; 8 bases line up with TRBD2. Sample: blood. CDR3 nucleotide sequence: TGTGCCAGCTCACCTCCCTCTAGCGGGCTAAACAATGAGCAGTTCTTC. This gives the protein CASSPPSSGLNNEQFF.